Each of the 21 T cell receptor beta chains below was sequenced from the same sample in a study of blood T cell repertoires in COVID-19. Clones were read by immunoSEQ multiplex PCR, and TCRdb kept only the in-frame ones, dropping some. Counted here are about 350,000 clones, roughly 90% occurring once; the ten biggest clones make up under 8.5%. The source material was peripheral blood. Receptors originate from a woman aged 60-75 years with COVID-19, enrolled during active disease.

The V call is TRBV18, the J call TRBJ2-7; perhaps TRBD2 as D (5 bases). Trimming left V 3 bases short and J 3 bases short, with 12 bases between. Germline V gene lookup returns CDR1 KGHSH and CDR2 LQKENI. The CDR3 loop spans 14 amino acids. The CDR3 DNA sequence: TGTGCCAGCTCACCCGGACTTAGCTTCTACGAGCAGTACTTC. Its protein product is CASSPGLSFYEQYF.

J is TRBJ1-1 and V is TRBV27, with TRBD1 as a possible D gene (6 bases). Trimming stripped 3 bases from V and 5 bases from J, with 13 bases between. CDR3 size: 14 residues. Germline V gene data show CDR1 as MNHEY and CDR2 as SMNVEV (reference sequence). CDR3 coding DNA: TGTGCCAGCAGTTTCAAATCAGGGGTAACTGAAGCTTTCTTT. Translated, it gives CASSFKSGVTEAFF.

The chain recombines TRBV4-3 with TRBJ2-6, with TRBD1 matching over 11 bases. From germline, CDR1 is LGHNA and CDR2 YSLEER. The CDR3 has 19 amino acids. Trimming cost V 1 base and J 4 bases; bases outside gene matches: 9. The CDR3 DNA reads as TGCGCCAGCAGCCAAGGCCCTGGACAGGGGGCGGAAGGGGCCAACGTCCTGACTTTC. It codes for CASSQGPGQGAEGANVLTF.

This chain uses TRBV7-8 with TRBJ2-3; TRBD1 agrees at 10 bases. There are 15 residues in the CDR3. Per germline, CDR1 SGHVS and CDR2 FQNEAQ. V lost 3 bases to trimming and J lost 4 bases; unmatched junction nucleotides: 4. DNA of the CDR3: TGTGCCAGCAGCTTCCGGGACAGGGGTGCAGATACGCAGTATTTT. It is translated as CASSFRDRGADTQYF.

The rearrangement uses TRBV3-1 (or the pseudogene TRBV3-2) and TRBJ1-2, with a tentative D call TRBD1 (5 bases). This CDR3 region has 15 residues. V gave up 0 bases and J gave up 7 bases, with 15 bases separating them. CDR1 and CDR2 (germline): LGHDT, YNNKEL (reference sequence). In nucleotides, the CDR3 is TGTGCCAGCAGCCAAGATCTAGGAGGGGAGGGTGGCTACACCTTC. Protein sequence: CASSQDLGGEGGYTF.

J is TRBJ2-5 and V is TRBV5-6, with 7 bases lining up with TRBD2. V trimming: 3 bases; J trimming: 4 bases; junction bases outside the gene matches: 6. The CDR3 has 14 amino acids. CDR1 and CDR2 from the germline V gene are SGHDT and YYEEEE. As DNA, the CDR3 is TGTGCCAGCAGCTGGACGGGGGAGGGAGAGACCCAGTACTTC. This encodes CASSWTGEGETQYF.

CDR3 amino acids: CASSRQGAMNTEAFF. The CDR3 DNA reads TGTGCCAGCAGCCGACAGGGGGCCATGAACACTGAAGCTTTCTTT. The V and J genes are TRBV7-6 and TRBJ1-1, with TRBD1 matching over 10 bases. The CDR3 totals 15 residues. Trimming took 5 bases from V and 0 from J; bases not matched to a gene: 3. Germline CDR1 SGHVS, CDR2 FNYEAQ.

The V gene is TRBV3-1 (or the pseudogene TRBV3-2), the J gene TRBJ1-2; 10 bases align to TRBD1. The germline CDR1 and CDR2 sequences are LGHDT and YNNKEL (reference sequence). The CDR3 has 15 amino acids. V lost 4 bases to trimming and J lost 5 bases; unmatched junction nucleotides: 7. The CDR3 DNA reads TGTGCCAGCAGCCGACAGGGGGCCGGTTTGTATGGCTACACCTTC. It is translated as CASSRQGAGLYGYTF.

The chain combines TRBV5-1 with TRBJ1-1; 7 bases are shared with TRBD1. The CDR3 is 15 residues long. V trimming: 0 bases; J trimming: 6 bases; junction bases outside the gene matches: 8. Germline CDR1 SGHRS, CDR2 YFSETQ. The CDR3 reads CASSLATYTGAEAFF. DNA for the CDR3: TGCGCCAGCAGCTTGGCAACCTATACAGGGGCTGAAGCTTTCTTT.

J is TRBJ1-1 and V is TRBV18; 8 bases are shared with TRBD1. This CDR3 region has 14 residues. V lost 2 bases and J lost 6; bases outside the gene matches: 5. Germline V gene lookup returns CDR1 KGHSH and CDR2 LQKENI. CDR3 residues: CASSPAGGRAEAFF. The CDR3 nucleotides are TGTGCCAGCTCACCAGCAGGGGGCCGGGCTGAAGCTTTCTTT. The full variable domain, in which reference TRBV18 and TRBJ1-1 provide the parts outside the CDR3, is NAGVMQNPRHLVRRRGQEARLRCSPMKGHSHVYWYRQLPEEGLKFMVYLQKENIIDESGMPKERFSAEFPKEGPSILRIQQVVRGDSAAYFCASSPAGGRAEAFFGQGTRLTVV.

The chain uses TRBV19 and TRBJ1-4; 7 bases are shared with TRBD1. CDR1 is LNHDA and CDR2 is SQIVND in the germline V gene (reference sequence). V lost 8 bases to trimming and J lost 8 bases; unmatched junction nucleotides: 11. CDR3 size: 14 residues. Here the CDR3 DNA reads TGTGCCAGTGCGAAAAGGGGGCAAGGCGAAAAACTGTTTTTT. Its protein product is CASAKRGQGEKLFF.

CDR3 sequence (DNA): TGCGCCAGCAGCCAAGATCCACCAGCGGGGGGAAGCAAGACCCAGTACTTC. This translates into CASSQDPPAGGSKTQYF. The chain recombines TRBV4-1 with TRBJ2-5, with 9 bases identical to TRBD2. This CDR3 has 17 amino acids. Trimming cost V 0 bases and J 6 bases; bases outside gene matches: 11. The germline CDR1 and CDR2 sequences are MGHRA and YSYEKL.

The chain uses TRBV5-1 and TRBJ2-1; possibly TRBD1 for D (6 bases). Trimming shortened V by 4 bases and J by 7 bases, and 21 bases separated the two germline ends. The CDR3 has 16 residues. In germline, CDR1 is SGHRS, CDR2 YFSETQ. CDR3 DNA: TGCGCCAGCAGCCAGCCGACAGGACGGCTAGGGAATGAGCAGTTCTTC. The encoded protein is CASSQPTGRLGNEQFF.

The chain has TRBV6-2 or TRBV6-3 and TRBJ1-6, with D maybe TRBD1 (6 bases). CDR3 size: 14 residues. From germline, CDR1 is MNHEY and CDR2 SVGEGT. Trimming cost V 3 bases and J 9 bases, with 12 bases left between them. CDR3 sequence reads: CASSYYLQGSPLHF. The CDR3 DNA reads as TGTGCCAGCAGTTATTATCTACAGGGTTCACCCCTCCACTTT.

The V call is TRBV7-2, the J call TRBJ2-7; possible D gene TRBD1, 5 bases. V was pared by 5 bases and J by 3 bases, with 14 bases between. Germline V gene sequence: CDR1 SGHTA, CDR2 FQGNSA. The CDR3 sequence is 14 residues long. The CDR3 protein is CASSQMDTYYEQYF. DNA of the CDR3: TGTGCCAGCAGCCAGATGGACACCTACTACGAGCAGTACTTC.

J is TRBJ2-5 and V is TRBV7-3; possibly TRBD2 for D (5 bases). CDR3 size: 16 residues. CDR1 and CDR2 (germline): SGHTA, FQGTGA. Trimming removed 1 base at V and 2 bases at J, with 14 bases between. The CDR3 DNA sequence: TGTGCCAGCAGCTTAAACTCCGGGGTTCTACAAGAGACCCAGTACTTC. Translation gives CASSLNSGVLQETQYF. Combining the CDR3 with reference TRBV7-3 and TRBJ2-5 gives the whole variable domain GAGVSQTPSNKVTEKGKYVELRCDPISGHTALYWYRQSLGQGPEFLIYFQGTGAADDSGLPNDRFFAVRPEGSVSTLKIQRTERGDSAVYLCASSLNSGVLQETQYFGPGTRLLVL.

This chain uses TRBV11-3 with TRBJ2-1; 8 nucleotides align to TRBD2. This CDR3 is 16 amino acids long. J was trimmed by 7 bases and V by 1 base; bases with no gene match: 9. Germline V gene lookup returns CDR1 SGHNT and CDR2 YENEEA. As DNA, the CDR3 is TGTGCCAGCAGCTTAGGAGGGGTACTAGCGGCAAATGAGCAGTTCTTC. Translation gives CASSLGGVLAANEQFF.

The rearrangement joins TRBV10-2 to TRBJ2-3, with 11 bases matching TRBD2. V lost 6 bases, J lost 3 bases, and 8 bases stayed unmatched. In germline, CDR1 is WSHSY, CDR2 SAAADI. This CDR3 is built from 16 residues. The CDR3 region has the DNA TGCGCCAGCAGGAAACTAGCGGGGGACGGGACAGATACGCAGTATTTT. Amino acids: CASRKLAGDGTDTQYF.

As for this clone: Other DNA sequences in the sample encode the same CDR3. The J gene is TRBJ1-2, the V gene TRBV12-3 or TRBV12-4; 8 bases match TRBD1. The CDR3 is made up of 13 amino acids. Unmatched junction bases numbered 3, after V lost 4 bases and J lost 5 bases. The CDR3 DNA reads as TGTGCCAGCAGTTCGACAGGGGAGTATGGCTACACCTTC. As protein: CASSSTGEYGYTF.

J is TRBJ2-7 and V is TRBV7-7, with 8 positions matching TRBD1. The CDR3 runs to 14 residues. V lost 5 bases to trimming and J lost 3 bases; unmatched junction nucleotides: 6. Germline V CDR1 and CDR2: SSHAT, FNYEAQ (reference sequence). Written as DNA, the CDR3 is TGTGCCAGCAGCCTTGGACAGGGAAACTACGAGCAGTACTTC. Translated, it gives CASSLGQGNYEQYF.

J is TRBJ2-2 and V is TRBV5-1, with 7 positions matching TRBD1. The CDR3 sequence is 15 residues long. V lost 7 bases to trimming and J lost 3 bases; unmatched junction nucleotides: 9. Germline lookup yields CDR1 SGHRS and CDR2 YFSETQ. CDR3 sequence reads: CASAEGAGDTGELFF. CDR3 sequence (DNA): TGCGCCAGCGCCGAGGGGGCCGGGGACACCGGGGAGCTGTTTTTT. Drawing the rest from reference TRBV5-1 and TRBJ2-2, the complete variable domain is KAGVTQTPRYLIKTRGQQVTLSCSPISGHRSVSWYQQTPGQGLQFLFEYFSETQRNKGNFPGRFSGRQFSNSRSEMNVSTLELGDSALYLCASAEGAGDTGELFFGEGSRLTVL.